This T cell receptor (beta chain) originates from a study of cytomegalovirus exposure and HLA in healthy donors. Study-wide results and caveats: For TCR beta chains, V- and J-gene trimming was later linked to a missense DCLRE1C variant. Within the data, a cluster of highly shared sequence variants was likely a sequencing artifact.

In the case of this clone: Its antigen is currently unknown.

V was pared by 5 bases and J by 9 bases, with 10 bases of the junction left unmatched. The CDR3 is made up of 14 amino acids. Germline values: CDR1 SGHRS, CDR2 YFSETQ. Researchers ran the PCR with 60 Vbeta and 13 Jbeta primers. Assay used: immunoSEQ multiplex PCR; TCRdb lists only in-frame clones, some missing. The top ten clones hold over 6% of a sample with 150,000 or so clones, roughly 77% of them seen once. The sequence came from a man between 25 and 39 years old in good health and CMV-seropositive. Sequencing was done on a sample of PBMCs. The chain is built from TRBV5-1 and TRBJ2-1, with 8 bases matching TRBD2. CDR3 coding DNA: TGCGCCAGCAGTTCGCAGCGGGGGCAGGGTGAGCAGTTCTTC. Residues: CASSSQRGQGEQFF.